The TCR beta chain under discussion was sequenced for a study of T-cell memory formation after mild COVID-19. Study-level background: The TCR clusters were mostly specific to one donor.

General study points: Second-wave clones reaching peak frequency on day 37 lacked confirmed SARS-CoV-2 specificity. Cross-reactive memory apparently joined, as some responding clones appeared in pre-infection memory.

TCRalpha and TCRbeta libraries used 5'RACE with constant-segment primers and UMIs. Each CDR3 protein is one row after TCRdb ran MiXCR on the 5' RACE reads. The table has around 370,000 distinct CDR3 sequences, approximately 21% seen once. The CDR3 is 15 residues long. Germline V gene lookup returns CDR1 DFQATT and CDR2 SNEGSKA (reference sequence). After removal of 6 bases from V and 3 bases from J, the junction contained 10 bases not matched to a gene. This clonotype showed up many times. The antigen is unknown. The sequencing sample was made of PBMCs or a T cell subset sorted from them (not recorded which). The clonotype originates from an adult woman who had mild COVID-19 (a few samples of this study predate the infection). Cell type and time point are not known. This chain uses TRBV20-1 with TRBJ2-1; 8 nucleotides match TRBD2. The CDR3 DNA sequence: TGCAGTGCCCCCCCCCGAAGCGGGGGCTACAATGAGCAGTTCTTC. Its translation: CSAPPRSGGYNEQFF.